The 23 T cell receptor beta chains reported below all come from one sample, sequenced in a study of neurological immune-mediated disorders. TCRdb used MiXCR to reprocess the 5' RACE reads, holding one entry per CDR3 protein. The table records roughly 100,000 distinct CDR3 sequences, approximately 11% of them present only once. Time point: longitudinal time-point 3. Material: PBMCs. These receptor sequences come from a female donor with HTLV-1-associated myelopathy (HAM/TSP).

The CDR3 region has the DNA TGTGCCAGCAGTTTCAGTGGGGGAAACATTAACTACGAGCAGTACTTC. Protein sequence: CASSFSGGNINYEQYF. This chain uses TRBV27 with TRBJ2-7, with D perhaps matching TRBD1 or TRBD2 (5 bases each). CDR1 and CDR2 (germline): MNHEY, SMNVEV (reference sequence). CDR3 length: 16 amino acids. The V end lost 3 bases, the J end lost 3 bases, and 18 bases lay between the germline ends.

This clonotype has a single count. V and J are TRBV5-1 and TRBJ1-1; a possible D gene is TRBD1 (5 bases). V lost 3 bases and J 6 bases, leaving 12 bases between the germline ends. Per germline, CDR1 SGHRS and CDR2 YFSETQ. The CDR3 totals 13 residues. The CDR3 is CASSWGGDSEAFF. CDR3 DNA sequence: TGCGCCAGCAGCTGGGGGGGGGATTCTGAAGCTTTCTTT.

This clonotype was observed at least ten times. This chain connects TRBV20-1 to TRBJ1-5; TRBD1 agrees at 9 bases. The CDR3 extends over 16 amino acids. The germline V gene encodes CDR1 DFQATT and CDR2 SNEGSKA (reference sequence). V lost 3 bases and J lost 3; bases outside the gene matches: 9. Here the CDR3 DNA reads TGCAGTGCTAGCCACCCGGGACAGGGCCCCAATCAGCCCCAGCATTTT. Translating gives CSASHPGQGPNQPQHF.

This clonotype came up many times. CDR3 DNA sequence: TGTGCCAGCAGCTTGGGATTGAAACAAGAGACCCAGTACTTC. Encoded protein: CASSLGLKQETQYF. This chain joins TRBV5-6 and TRBJ2-5, with no clear D. This CDR3 comprises 14 residues. With 0 bases removed from V and 2 bases from J, the gap between germline ends came to 8 bases. Germline CDR1 and CDR2: SGHDT and YYEEEE.

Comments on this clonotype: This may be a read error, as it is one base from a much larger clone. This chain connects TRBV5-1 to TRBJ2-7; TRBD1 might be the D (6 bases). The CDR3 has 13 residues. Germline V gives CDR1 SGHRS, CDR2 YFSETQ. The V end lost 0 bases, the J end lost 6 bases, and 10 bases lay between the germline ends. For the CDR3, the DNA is TGCGCCAGCAGCTTGGAAACAGGGTCCGAGCAGTACTTC. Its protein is CASSLETGSEQYF.

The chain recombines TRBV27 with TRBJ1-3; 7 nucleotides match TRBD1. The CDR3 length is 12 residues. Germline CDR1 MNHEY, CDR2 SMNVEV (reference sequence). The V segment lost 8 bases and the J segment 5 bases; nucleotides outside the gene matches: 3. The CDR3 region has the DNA TGTGCCAGCCGGGACAGCCGAAACACCATATATTTT. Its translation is CASRDSRNTIYF.

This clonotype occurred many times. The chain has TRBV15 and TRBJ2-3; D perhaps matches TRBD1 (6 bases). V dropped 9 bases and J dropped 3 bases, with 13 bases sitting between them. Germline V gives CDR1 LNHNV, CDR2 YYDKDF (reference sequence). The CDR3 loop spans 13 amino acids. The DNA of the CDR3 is TGTGCCACTGCCCCCACAGGGACAGATACGCAGTATTTT. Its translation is CATAPTGTDTQYF.

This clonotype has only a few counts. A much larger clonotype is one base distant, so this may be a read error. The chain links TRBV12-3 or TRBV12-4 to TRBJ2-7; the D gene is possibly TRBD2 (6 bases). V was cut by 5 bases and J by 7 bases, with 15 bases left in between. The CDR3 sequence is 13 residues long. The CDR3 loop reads CASSIVARGEQYF. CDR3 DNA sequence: TGTGCCAGCAGTATAGTGGCCCGGGGGGAGCAGTACTTC.

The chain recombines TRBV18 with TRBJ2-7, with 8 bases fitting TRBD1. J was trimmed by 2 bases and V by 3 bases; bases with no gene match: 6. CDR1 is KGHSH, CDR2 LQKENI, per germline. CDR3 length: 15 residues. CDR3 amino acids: CASSPSQGATYEQYF. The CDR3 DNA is TGTGCCAGCTCACCTTCCCAGGGGGCGACCTACGAGCAGTACTTC.

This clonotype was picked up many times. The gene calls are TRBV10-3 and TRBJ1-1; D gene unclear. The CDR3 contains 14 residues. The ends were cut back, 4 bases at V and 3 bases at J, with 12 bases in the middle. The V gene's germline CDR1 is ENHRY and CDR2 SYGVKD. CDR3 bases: TGTGCCATCAGTGTCGGATTTGGGGACACTGAAGCTTTCTTT. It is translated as CAISVGFGDTEAFF.

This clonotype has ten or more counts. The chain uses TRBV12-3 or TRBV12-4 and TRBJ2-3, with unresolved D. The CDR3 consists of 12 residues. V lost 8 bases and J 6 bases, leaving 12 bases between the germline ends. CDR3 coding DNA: TGTGCCAGCCAATTGGTCGGGGATACGCAGTATTTT. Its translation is CASQLVGDTQYF.

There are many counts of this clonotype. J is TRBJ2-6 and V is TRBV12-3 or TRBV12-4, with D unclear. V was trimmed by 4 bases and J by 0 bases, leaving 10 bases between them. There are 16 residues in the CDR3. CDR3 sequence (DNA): TGTGCCAGCAGTTCAGAGGTCCCCTCTGGGGCCAACGTCCTGACTTTC. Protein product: CASSSEVPSGANVLTF.

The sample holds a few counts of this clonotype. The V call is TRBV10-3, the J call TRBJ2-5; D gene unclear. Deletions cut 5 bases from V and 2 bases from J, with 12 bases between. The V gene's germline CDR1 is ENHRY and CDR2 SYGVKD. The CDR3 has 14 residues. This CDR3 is CAISLGGSQETQYF. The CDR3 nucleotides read TGTGCCATCAGTCTAGGTGGGTCTCAAGAGACCCAGTACTTC.

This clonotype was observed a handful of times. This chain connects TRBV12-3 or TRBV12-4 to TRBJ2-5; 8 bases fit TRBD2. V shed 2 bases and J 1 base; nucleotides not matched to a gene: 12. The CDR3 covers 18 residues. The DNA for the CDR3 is TGTGCCAGCAGTTTATCTTTGCTAGCGGGCCCCACCCAAGAGACCCAGTACTTC. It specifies CASSLSLLAGPTQETQYF.

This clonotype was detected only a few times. In DNA form, the CDR3 reads TGCGCCAGCAGCCTGGGGGGGATTAACACCGGGGAGCTGTTTTTT. It encodes CASSLGGINTGELFF. The chain couples TRBV4-1 to TRBJ2-2; 7 nucleotides agree with TRBD2. Trimming removed 4 bases from V and 2 bases from J; junction bases left unmatched: 4. CDR3 length: 15 residues. Germline-derived CDR1 and CDR2 are MGHRA and YSYEKL.

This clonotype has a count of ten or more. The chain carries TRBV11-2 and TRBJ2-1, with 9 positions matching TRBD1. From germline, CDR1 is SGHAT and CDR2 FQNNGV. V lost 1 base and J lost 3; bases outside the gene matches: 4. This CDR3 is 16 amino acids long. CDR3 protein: CASSLVTGGHYNEQFF. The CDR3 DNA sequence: TGTGCCAGCAGCTTAGTAACAGGGGGCCACTACAATGAGCAGTTCTTC. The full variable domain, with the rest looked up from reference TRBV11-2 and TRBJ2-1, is EAGVAQSPRYKIIEKRQSVAFWCNPISGHATLYWYQQILGQGPKLLIQFQNNGVVDDSQLPKDRFSAERLKGVDSTLKIQPAKLEDSAVYLCASSLVTGGHYNEQFFGPGTRLTVL.

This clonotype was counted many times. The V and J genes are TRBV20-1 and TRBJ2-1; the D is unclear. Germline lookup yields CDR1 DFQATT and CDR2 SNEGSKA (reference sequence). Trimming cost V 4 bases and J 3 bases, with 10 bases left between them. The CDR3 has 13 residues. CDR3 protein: CSATSTDYNEQFF. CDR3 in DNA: TGCAGTGCTACCTCGACTGACTACAATGAGCAGTTCTTC.

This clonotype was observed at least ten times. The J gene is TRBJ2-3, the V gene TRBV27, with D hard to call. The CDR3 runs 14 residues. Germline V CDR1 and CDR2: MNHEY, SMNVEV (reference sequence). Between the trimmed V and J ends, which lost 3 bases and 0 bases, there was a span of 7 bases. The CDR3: CASSLKWSTDTQYF. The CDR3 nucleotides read TGTGCCAGCAGTTTGAAATGGAGCACAGATACGCAGTATTTT.

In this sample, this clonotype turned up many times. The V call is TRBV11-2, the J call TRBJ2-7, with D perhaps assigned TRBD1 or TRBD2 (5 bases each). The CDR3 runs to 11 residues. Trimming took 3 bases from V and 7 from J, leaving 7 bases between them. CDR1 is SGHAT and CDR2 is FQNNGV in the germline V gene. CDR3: CASSLGREQYF. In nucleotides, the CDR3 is TGTGCCAGCAGCTTGGGACGGGAGCAGTACTTC.

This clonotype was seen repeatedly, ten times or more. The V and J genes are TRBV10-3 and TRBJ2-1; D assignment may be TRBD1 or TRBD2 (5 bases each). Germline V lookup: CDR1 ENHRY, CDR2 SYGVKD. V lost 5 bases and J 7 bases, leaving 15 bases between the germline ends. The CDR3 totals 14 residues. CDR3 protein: CAISSRVEGNEQFF. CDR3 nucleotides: TGTGCCATCAGTTCCAGGGTAGAGGGGAATGAGCAGTTCTTC.

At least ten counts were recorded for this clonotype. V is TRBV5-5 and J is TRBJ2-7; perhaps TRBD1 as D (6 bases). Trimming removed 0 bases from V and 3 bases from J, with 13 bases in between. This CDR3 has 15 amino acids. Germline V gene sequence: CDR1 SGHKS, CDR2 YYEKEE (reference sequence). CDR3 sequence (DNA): TGTGCCAGCAGCTTGGGATTGCAGGGGTACTACGAGCAGTACTTC. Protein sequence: CASSLGLQGYYEQYF.

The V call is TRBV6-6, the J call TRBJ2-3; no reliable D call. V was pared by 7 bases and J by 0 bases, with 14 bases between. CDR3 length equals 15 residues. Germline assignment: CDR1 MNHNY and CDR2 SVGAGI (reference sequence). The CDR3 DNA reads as TGTGCCAGCAAGAAACCAGGTACTAGCACAGATACGCAGTATTTT. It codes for CASKKPGTSTDTQYF.

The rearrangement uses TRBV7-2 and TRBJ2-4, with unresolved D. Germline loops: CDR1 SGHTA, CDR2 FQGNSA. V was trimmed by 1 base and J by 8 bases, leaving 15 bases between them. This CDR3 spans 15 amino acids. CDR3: CASSLGFWTADIQYF. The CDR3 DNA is TGTGCCAGCAGCTTAGGGTTTTGGACGGCGGACATTCAGTACTTC.